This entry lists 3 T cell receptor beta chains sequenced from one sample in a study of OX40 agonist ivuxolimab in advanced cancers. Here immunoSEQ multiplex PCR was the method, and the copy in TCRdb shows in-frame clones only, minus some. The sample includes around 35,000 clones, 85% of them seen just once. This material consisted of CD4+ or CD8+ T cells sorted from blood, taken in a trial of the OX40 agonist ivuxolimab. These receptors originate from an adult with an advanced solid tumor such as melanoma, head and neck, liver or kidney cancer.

Here the CDR3 DNA reads TGCGCCAGCAGCTTGGACAGGCTAGCCAAAAACATTCAGTACTTC. Translating it yields CASSLDRLAKNIQYF. The chain employs TRBV5-1 and TRBJ2-4, with D maybe TRBD1 (5 bases). The CDR3 is 15 residues long. Trimming removed 0 bases at V and 0 bases at J, with 7 bases between. Germline values: CDR1 SGHRS, CDR2 YFSETQ. The full variable domain, its missing parts supplied by reference TRBV5-1 and TRBJ2-4, is KAGVTQTPRYLIKTRGQQVTLSCSPISGHRSVSWYQQTPGQGLQFLFEYFSETQRNKGNFPGRFSGRQFSNSRSEMNVSTLELGDSALYLCASSLDRLAKNIQYFGAGTRLSVL.

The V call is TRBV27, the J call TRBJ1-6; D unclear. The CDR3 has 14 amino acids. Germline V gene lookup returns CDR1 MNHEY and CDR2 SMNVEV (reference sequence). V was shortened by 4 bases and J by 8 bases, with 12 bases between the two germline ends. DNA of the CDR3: TGTGCCAGCAGTTCCGACACCTCCTATTCACCCCTCCACTTT. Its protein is CASSSDTSYSPLHF.

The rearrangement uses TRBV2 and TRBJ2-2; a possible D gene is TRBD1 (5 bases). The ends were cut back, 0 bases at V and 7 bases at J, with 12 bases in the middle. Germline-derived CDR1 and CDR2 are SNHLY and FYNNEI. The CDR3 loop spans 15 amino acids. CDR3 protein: CASSEALIRGGELFF. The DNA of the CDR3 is TGTGCCAGCAGTGAAGCGCTTATAAGGGGCGGGGAGCTGTTTTTT.